This T cell receptor (beta chain) stems from a study of T cell responses to AZD1222 COVID-19 vaccine (dated by TCRdb to the early 2020s). Turning to the overall study: AZD1222 recipients with second doses at about 4 weeks or about 12 weeks were pooled, because spike-specific TCR depth and breadth did not differ between schedules. Enrollment into the trials was organized by age into subgroups of 18-55, 56-69 and 70-plus years, and those subgroups contained approximately 160, 26 and 62 TCR-sequenced participants, respectively. A total of 230 to 250 trial participants underwent TCR sequencing, of whom about 210 had received two doses of AZD1222 and roughly 26 had received two doses of the MenACWY control vaccine.

The sample's time point, from its label and the paper: baseline before first vaccination. The vaccinee samples were drawn from two UK trials, COV001 and COV002, one of which was a single-blind randomized controlled phase 2/3 trial testing AZD1222 (ChAdOx1 nCoV-19) in healthy adults. For TCRbeta chain sequencing, PBMC samples from trial participants were taken at day 0 and at day 28 after the second dose. A remark on this clone: Its target antigen remains unknown. Base qualities are not provided; no much larger clone lies one nucleotide away.

The CDR3 runs 15 amino acids, cysteine and phenylalanine included. Just CDR3 DNA is preserved here, 45 bases in frame from base 1. V is reduced by 6 bases and J by 8 bases, leaving a spacing of 22 bases between them. CDR1 and CDR2, looked up from the germline V gene, are MGHDK and SYGVNS. The CDR3 regions of human TCRbeta chains were analyzed by immunosequencing. As for the original processing: TCRs in the repertoires were compared against a reference library of SARS-CoV-2-specific TCRs that had been generated with the MIRA antigen-specificity platform. Breadth was defined as the fraction of unique TCRs that were SARS-CoV-2-associated, and depth was defined as the fraction of total T cells that were SARS-CoV-2-associated. Using the MIRA data, every spike-specific TCR was mapped to the spike region that the TCR reacted to and assigned to either a CD4 or a CD8 class. Log10-transformed breadth and depth values were compared by one-way ANOVA with Sidak's multiple comparisons tests. Held by TCRdb, this immuneACCESS table contains in-frame sequences only and omits some clones. Under half of the omission traces to an unresolved V gene where checked; the cause of the rest is unknown. The V and J calls and clone size were taken over from that table, and D and trimming were inferred from the DNA. The sample records 90,000 to 150,000 clones, around 85% of which are singletons. Together, the top ten hold approximately 6.6% of the sample.

Summary of the overall study and its limitations: Nearly half of unique spike-specific TCRs reportedly recognized epitopes outside regions mutated in the B.1.351 and B.1.1.7 variants. After two AZD1222 doses, both the breadth and the depth of spike-specific TCRs were significantly higher than at day 0 and than in MenACWY recipients. Conclusions about previously exposed vaccinees are limited because only six or seven AZD1222 recipients were SARS-CoV-2 seropositive at baseline. Because no day 14 peak-response samples were available, the repertoires could be characterized only after the peak T cell response. The 56-69-year group was small, and its depth increase did not reach significance, likely because of low power. CD4 TCRs associated with the vaccine covered the entire spike protein, and the dominant responses were in regions 160-218 and 743-854. Participants were mostly white British, with more females than males. The authors suggested clonal diversity may have been underestimated.

This sequence was found in an adult in good health. The chain uses TRBV25-1 and TRBJ1-2; a tentative D match to TRBD1 spans 6 bases. The sequenced sample was peripheral blood, obtained on day 0 of AZD1222 vaccination. The nucleotides are TGTGCCAGCAGCCCCGAAGGGGGGCTTCTTAGCGGCTACACCTTC. It specifies CASSPEGGLLSGYTF.